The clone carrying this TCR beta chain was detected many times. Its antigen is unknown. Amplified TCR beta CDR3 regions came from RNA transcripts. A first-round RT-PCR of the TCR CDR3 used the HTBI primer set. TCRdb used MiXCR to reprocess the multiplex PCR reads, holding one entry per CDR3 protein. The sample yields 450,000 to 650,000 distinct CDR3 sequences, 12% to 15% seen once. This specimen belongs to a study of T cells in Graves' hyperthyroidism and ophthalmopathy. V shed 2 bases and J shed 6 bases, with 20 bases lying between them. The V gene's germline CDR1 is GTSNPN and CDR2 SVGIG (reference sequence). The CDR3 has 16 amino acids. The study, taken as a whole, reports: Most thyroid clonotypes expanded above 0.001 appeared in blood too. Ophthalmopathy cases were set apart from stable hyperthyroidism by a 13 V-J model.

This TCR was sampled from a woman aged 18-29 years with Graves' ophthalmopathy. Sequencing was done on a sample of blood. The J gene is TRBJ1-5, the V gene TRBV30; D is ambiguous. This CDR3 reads CAWSPPRTPIAQPQHF. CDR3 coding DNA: TGTGCCTGGAGTCCACCAAGGACCCCTATAGCTCAGCCCCAGCATTTT.